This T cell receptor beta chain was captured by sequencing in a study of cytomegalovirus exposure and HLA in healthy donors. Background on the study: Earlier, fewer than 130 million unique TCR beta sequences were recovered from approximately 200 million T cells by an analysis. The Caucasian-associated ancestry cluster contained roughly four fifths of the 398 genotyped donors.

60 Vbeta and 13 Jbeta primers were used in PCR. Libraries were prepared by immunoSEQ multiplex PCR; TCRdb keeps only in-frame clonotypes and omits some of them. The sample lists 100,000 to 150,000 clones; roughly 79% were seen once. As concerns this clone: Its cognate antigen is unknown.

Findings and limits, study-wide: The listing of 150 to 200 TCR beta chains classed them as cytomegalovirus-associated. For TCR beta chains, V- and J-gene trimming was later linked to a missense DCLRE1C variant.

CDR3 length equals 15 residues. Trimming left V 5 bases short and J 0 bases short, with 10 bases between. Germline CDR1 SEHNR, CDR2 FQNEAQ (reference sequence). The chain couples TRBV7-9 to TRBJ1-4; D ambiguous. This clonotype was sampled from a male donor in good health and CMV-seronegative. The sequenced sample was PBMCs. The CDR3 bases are TGTGCCAGCAGCACACCTCCAGCAACTAATGAAAAACTGTTTTTT. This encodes CASSTPPATNEKLFF.